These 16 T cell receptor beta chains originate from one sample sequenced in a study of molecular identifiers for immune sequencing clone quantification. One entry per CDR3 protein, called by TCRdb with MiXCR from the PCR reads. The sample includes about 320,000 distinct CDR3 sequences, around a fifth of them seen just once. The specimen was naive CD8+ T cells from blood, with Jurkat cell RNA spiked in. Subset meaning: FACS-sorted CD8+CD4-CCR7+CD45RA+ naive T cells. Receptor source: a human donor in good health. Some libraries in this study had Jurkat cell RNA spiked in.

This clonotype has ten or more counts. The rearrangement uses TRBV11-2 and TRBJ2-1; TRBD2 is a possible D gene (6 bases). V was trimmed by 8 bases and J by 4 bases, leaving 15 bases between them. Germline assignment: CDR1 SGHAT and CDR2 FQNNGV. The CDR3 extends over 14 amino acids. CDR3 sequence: CASGPGLEYNEQFF. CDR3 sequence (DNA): TGTGCCAGCGGACCGGGACTGGAGTACAATGAGCAGTTCTTC.

The CDR3 nucleotides read TGTGCCAGCAGCCCGGAGGGGGGGGGTATTGGCGAGCAGTACTTC. Its protein product is CASSPEGGGIGEQYF. The rearrangement joins TRBV7-9 to TRBJ2-7; tentatively, D is TRBD2 (7 bases). Trimming shortened V by 5 bases and J by 6 bases, and 20 bases separated the two germline ends. Germline V gene data show CDR1 as SEHNR and CDR2 as FQNEAQ (reference sequence). The CDR3 runs 15 residues.

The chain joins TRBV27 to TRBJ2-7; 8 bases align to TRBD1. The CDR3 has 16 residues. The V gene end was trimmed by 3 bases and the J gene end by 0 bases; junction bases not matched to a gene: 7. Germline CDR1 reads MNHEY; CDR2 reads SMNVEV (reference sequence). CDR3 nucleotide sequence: TGTGCCAGCAGTTTTCTCGGGACAGGCCTCTCCTACGAGCAGTACTTC. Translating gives CASSFLGTGLSYEQYF.

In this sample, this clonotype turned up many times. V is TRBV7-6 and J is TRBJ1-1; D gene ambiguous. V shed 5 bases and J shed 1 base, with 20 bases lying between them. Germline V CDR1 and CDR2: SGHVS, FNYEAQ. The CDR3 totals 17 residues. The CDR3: CASSPTLLWAENTEAFF. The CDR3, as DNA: TGTGCCAGCAGCCCCACTTTATTGTGGGCCGAGAACACTGAAGCTTTCTTT.

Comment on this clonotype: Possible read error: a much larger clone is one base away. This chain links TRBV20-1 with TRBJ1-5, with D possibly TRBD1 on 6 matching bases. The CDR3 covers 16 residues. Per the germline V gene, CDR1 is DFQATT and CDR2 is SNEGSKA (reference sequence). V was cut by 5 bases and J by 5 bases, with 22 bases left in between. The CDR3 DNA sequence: TGCAGTGCTGGAAAACCGGGACAACTGCCGGATCAGCCCCAGCATTTT. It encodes CSAGKPGQLPDQPQHF.

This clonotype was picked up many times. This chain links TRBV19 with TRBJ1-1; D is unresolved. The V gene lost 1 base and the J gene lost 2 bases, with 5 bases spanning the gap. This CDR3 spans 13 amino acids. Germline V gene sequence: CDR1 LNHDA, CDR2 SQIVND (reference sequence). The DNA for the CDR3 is TGTGCCAGTAGTATAGCGAGAAACACTGAAGCTTTCTTT. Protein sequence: CASSIARNTEAFF.

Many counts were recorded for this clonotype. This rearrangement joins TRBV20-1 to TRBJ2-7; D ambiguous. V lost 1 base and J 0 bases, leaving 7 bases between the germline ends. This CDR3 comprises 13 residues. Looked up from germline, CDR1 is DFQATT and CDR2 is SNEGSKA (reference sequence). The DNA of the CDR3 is TGCAGTGCTAGAGGATTCTACTCCTACGAGCAGTACTTC. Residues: CSARGFYSYEQYF.

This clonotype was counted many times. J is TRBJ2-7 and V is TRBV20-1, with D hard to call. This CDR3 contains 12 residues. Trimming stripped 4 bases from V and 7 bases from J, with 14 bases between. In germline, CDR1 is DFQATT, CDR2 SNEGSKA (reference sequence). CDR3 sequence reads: CSAKGPPGEQYF. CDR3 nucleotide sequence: TGCAGTGCTAAAGGACCCCCTGGGGAGCAGTACTTC.

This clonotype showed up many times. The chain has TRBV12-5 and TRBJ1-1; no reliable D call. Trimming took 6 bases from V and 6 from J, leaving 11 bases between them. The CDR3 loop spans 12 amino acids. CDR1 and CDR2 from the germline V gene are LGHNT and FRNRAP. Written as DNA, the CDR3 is TGTGCTAGTGGCCCCTCAGCGTCTGAAGCTTTCTTT. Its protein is CASGPSASEAFF. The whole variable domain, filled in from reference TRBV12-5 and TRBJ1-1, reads DARVTQTPRHKVTEMGQEVTMRCQPILGHNTVFWYRQTMMQGLELLAYFRNRAPLDDSGMPKDRFSAEMPDATLATLKIQPSEPRDSAVYFCASGPSASEAFFGQGTRLTVV.

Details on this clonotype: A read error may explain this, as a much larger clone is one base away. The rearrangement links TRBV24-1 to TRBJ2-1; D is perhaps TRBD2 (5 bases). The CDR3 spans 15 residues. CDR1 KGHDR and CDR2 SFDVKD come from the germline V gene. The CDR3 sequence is CATSDLADSYNEQLF. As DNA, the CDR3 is TGTGCCACCAGTGATTTAGCGGACTCCTACAATGAGCAGCTCTTC.

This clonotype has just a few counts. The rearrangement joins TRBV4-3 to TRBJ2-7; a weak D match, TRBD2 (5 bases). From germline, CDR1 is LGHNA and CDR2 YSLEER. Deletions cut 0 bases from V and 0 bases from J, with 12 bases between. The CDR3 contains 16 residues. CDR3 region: CASSQDIAPSSYEQYF. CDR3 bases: TGCGCCAGCAGCCAAGATATAGCGCCCAGCTCCTACGAGCAGTACTTC.

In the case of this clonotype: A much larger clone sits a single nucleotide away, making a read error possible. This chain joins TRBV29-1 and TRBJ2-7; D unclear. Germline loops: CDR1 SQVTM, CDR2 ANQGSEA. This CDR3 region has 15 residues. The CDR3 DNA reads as TGCGGCGTTGAAGACGAGGCCGGAAGTGCCTACGAGCAGTACTTC. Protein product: CGVEDEAGSAYEQYF.

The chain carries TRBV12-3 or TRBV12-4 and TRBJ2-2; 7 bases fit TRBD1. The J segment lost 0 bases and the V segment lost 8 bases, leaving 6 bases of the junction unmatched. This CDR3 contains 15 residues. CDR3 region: CASDTGVANTGELFF. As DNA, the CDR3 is TGTGCCAGCGATACAGGGGTCGCGAACACCGGGGAGCTGTTTTTT.

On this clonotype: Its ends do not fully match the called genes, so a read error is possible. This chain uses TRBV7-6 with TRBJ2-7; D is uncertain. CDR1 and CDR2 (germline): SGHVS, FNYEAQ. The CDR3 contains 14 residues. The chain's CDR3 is CARSLAPSSYEQYF. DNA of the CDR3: TGTGCCCGCAGCTTAGCCCCGAGCTCCTACGAGCAGTACTTC.

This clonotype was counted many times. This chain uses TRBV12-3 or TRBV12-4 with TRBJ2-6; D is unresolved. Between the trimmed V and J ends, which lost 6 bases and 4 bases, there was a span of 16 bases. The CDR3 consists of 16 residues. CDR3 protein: CASSGPSPWGANVLTF. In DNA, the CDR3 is TGTGCCAGCAGCGGACCGTCCCCGTGGGGGGCCAACGTCCTGACTTTC.

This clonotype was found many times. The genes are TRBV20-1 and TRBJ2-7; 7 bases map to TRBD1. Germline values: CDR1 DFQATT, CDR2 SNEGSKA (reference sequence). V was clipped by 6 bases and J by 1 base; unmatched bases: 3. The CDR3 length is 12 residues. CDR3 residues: CSAEGQSYEQYF. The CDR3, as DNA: TGCAGTGCCGAGGGACAGTCCTACGAGCAGTACTTC.